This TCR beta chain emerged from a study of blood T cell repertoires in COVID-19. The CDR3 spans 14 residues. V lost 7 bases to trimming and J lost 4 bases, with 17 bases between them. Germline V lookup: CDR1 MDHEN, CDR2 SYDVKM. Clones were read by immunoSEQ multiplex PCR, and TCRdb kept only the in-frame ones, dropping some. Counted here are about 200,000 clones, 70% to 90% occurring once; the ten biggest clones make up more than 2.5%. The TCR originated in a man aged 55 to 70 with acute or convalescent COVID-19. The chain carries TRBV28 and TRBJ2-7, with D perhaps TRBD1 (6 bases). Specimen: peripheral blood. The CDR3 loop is CASNPRDTAYEQYF. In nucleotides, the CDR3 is TGTGCCAGCAACCCCCGGGACACTGCTTACGAGCAGTACTTC.